This TCR beta chain was identified in a study of identifying expanded T cells in peripheral blood. Study observations and caveats: Two-week clone count variance significantly increased as total template count grew.

This CDR3 spans 13 amino acids. V was clipped by 5 bases and J by 7 bases; unmatched bases: 3. Germline CDR1 SGHTA, CDR2 FQGTGA. As for this clone: Its target is not known.

During the collection period, no donor immune events like infections were recorded. Using immunoSEQ multiplex PCR, the repertoire was profiled, and TCRdb retains in-frame clones only, with some absent. The data contain about 86,000 clones, about 85% of them singletons. V and J are TRBV7-3 and TRBJ1-4, with 8 bases matching TRBD1. Sequenced: blood. The sequence was collected from a person aged 18-70 years in good health. The CDR3 DNA reads TGTGCCAGCAGCCAAACAGGGGGTGAAAAACTGTTTTTT. Its protein is CASSQTGGEKLFF.